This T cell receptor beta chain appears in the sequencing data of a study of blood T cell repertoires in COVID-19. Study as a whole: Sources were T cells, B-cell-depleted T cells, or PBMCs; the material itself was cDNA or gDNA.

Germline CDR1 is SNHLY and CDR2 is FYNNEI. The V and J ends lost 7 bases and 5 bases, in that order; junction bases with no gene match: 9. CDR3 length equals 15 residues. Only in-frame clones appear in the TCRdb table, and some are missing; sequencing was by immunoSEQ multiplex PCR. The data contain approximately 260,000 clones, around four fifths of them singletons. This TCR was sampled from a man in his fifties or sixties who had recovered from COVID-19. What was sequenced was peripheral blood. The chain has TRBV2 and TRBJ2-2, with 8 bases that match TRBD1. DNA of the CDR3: TGTGCCAGCAACCCAAGGACAGGGCGAACCGGGGAGCTGTTTTTT. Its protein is CASNPRTGRTGELFF.